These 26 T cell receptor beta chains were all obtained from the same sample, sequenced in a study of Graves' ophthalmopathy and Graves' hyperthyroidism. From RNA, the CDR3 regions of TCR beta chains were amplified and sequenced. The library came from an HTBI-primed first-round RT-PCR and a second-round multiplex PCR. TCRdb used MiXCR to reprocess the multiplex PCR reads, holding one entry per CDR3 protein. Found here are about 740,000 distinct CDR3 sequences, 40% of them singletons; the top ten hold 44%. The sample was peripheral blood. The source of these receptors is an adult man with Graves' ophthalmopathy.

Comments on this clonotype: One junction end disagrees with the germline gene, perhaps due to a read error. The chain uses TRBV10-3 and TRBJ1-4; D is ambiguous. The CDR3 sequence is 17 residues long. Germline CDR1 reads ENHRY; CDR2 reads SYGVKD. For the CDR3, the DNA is TGTGCCAGCAGTTACCAGTCTCGGAAGCCAACTAATGAAAAACTGTTTTTT. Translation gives CASSYQSRKPTNEKLFF.

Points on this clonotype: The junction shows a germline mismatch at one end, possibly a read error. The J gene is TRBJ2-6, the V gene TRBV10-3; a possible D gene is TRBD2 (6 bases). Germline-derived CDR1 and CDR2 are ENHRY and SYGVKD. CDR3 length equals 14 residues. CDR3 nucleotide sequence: TGTGCCACCCTAGAGGGGACTGGGGCCAACGTCCTGACATTC. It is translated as CATLEGTGANVLTF.

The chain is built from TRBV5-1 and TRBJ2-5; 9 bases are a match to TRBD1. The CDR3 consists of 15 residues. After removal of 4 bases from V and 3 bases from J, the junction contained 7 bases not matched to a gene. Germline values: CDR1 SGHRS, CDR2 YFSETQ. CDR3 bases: TGCGCCAGCAGCGCCCCCGGGACAGGGAAAGAGACCCAGTACTTC. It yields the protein CASSAPGTGKETQYF.

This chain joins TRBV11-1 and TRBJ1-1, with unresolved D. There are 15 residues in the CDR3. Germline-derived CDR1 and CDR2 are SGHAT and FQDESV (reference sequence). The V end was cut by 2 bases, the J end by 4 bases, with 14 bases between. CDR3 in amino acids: CASSLSAAMSTEAFF. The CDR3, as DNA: TGTGCCAGCAGCTTAAGTGCAGCTATGAGCACTGAAGCTTTCTTT.

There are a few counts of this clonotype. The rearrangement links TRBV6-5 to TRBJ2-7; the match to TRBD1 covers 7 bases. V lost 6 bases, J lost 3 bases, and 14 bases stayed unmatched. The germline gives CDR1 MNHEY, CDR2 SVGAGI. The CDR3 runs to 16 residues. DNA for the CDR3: TGTGCCAGCAGGCCACCAAGACAGGGAAATAACTACGAGCAGTACTTC. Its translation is CASRPPRQGNNYEQYF.

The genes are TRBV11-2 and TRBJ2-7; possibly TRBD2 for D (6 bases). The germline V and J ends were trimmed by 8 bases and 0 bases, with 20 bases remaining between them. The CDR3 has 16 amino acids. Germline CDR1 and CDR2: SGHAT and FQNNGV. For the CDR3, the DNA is TGTGCCAGCTCACCAGAAGGAGGGACCGCCTCCTACGAGCAGTACTTC. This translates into CASSPEGGTASYEQYF.

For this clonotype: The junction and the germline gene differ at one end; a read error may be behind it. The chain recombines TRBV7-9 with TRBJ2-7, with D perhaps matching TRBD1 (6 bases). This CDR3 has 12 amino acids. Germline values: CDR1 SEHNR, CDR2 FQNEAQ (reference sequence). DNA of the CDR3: TGTGCCAGCAGCCCGGACAGTTACGGGCAGTACTTC. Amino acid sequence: CASSPDSYGQYF.

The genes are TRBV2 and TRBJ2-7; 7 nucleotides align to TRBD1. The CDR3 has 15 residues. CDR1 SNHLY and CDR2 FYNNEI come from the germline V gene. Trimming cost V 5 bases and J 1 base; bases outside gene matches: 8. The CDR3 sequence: CASSPDGTASYEQYF. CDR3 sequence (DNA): TGTGCCAGCAGTCCGGACGGGACAGCGTCCTACGAGCAGTACTTC.

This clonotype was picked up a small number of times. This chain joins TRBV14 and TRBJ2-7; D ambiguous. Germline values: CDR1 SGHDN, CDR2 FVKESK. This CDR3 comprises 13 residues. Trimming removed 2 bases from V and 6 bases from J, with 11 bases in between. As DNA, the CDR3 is TGTGCCAGCAGCCAACTTTATCCGGGCGAGCAGTACTTC. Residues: CASSQLYPGEQYF.

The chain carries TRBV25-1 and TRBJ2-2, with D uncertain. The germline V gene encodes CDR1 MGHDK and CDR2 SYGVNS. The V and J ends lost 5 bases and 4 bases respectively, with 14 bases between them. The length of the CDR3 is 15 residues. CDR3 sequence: CASSLVGRVTGELFF. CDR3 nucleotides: TGTGCCAGCAGTTTAGTGGGCCGTGTCACCGGGGAGCTGTTTTTT.

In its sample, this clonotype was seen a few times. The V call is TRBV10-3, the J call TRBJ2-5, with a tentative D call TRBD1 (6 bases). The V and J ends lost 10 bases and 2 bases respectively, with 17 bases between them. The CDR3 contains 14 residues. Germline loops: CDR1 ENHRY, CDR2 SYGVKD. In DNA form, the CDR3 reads TGTGCCAGCAGCCGCCGGGACACACAAGAGACCCAGTACTTC. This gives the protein CASSRRDTQETQYF.

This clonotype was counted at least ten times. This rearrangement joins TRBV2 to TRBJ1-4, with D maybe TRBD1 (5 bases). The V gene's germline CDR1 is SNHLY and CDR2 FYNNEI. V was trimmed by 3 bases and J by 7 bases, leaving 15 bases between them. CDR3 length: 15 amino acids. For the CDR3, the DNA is TGTGCCAGCAGTGAGCGCAGGGTTTTAAGTGAAAAACTGTTTTTT. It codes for CASSERRVLSEKLFF.

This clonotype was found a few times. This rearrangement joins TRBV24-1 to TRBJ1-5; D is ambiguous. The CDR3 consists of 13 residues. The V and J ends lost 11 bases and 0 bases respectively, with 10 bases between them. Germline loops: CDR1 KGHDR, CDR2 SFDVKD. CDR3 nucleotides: TGTGCCAGCCGGCGATATAGCAATCAGCCCCAGCATTTT. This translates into CASRRYSNQPQHF.

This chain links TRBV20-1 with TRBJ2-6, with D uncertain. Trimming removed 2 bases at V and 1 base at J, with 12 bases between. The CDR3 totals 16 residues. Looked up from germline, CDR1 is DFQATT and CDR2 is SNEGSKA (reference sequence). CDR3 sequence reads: CSARNLERSGANVLTF. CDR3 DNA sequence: TGCAGTGCTAGAAATCTCGAAAGGTCTGGGGCCAACGTCCTGACTTTC.

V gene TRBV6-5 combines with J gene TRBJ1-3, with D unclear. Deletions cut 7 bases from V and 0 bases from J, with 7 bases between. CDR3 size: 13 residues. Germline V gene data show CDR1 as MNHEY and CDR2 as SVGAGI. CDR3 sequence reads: CASKDDSGNTIYF. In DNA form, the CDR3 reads TGTGCCAGCAAGGATGACTCTGGAAACACCATATATTTT.

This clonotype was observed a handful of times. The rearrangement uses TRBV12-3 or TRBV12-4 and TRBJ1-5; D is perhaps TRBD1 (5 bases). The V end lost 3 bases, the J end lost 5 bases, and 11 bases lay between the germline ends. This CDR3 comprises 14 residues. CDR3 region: CASSLMAGHQPQHF. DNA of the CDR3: TGTGCCAGCAGTTTGATGGCAGGGCATCAGCCCCAGCATTTT.

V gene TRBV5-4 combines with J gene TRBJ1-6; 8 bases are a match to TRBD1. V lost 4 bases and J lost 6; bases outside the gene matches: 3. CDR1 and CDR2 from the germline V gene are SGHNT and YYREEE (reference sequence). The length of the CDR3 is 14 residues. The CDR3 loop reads CASSGTGPNSPLHF. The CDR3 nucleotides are TGTGCCAGCAGCGGGACAGGCCCTAATTCACCCCTCCACTTT.

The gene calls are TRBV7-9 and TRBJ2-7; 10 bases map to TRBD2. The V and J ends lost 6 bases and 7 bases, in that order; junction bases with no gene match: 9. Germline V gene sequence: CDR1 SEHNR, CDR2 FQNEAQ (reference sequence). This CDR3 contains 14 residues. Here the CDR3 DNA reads TGTGCCAGCAGTTTAAGAGCGGGGGGGACTGAGCAGTACTTC. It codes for CASSLRAGGTEQYF.

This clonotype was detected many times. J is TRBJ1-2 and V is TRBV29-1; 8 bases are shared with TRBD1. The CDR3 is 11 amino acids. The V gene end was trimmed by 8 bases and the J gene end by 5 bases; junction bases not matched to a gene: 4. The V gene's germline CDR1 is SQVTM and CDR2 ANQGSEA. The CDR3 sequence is CSTTGGYGYTF. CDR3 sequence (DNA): TGCAGCACCACAGGGGGGTATGGCTACACCTTC.

The CDR3 DNA follows: TGTGCCAGCAGACAGGGAGTCGACTACGAGCAGTACTTC. Amino acids: CASRQGVDYEQYF. The chain carries TRBV12-3 or TRBV12-4 and TRBJ2-7, with D possibly matching TRBD1 (6 bases). The CDR3 has 13 residues. V was pared by 6 bases and J by 3 bases, with 12 bases between.

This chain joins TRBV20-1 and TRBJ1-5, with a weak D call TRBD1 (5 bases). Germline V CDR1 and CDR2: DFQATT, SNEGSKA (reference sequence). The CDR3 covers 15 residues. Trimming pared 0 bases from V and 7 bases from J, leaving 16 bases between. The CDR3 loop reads CSARDIGGGQQPQHF. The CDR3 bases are TGCAGTGCTAGAGATATTGGGGGAGGGCAGCAGCCCCAGCATTTT.

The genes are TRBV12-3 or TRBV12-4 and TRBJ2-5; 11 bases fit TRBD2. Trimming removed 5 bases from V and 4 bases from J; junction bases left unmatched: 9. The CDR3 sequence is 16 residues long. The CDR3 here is CASSEARLAGRETQYF. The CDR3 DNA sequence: TGTGCCAGCAGTGAGGCGAGACTAGCGGGGAGAGAGACCCAGTACTTC.

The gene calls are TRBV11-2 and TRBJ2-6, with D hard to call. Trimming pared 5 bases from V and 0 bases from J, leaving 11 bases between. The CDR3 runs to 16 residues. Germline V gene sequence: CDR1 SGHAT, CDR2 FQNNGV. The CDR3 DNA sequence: TGTGCCAGCAGCCCGCAGGCTCCCTCTGGGGCCAACGTCCTGACTTTC. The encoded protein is CASSPQAPSGANVLTF.

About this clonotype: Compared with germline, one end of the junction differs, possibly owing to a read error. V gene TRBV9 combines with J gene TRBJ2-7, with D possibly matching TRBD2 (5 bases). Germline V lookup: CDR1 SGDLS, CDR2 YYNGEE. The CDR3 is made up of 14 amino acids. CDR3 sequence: CASSVPGKPYEQHF. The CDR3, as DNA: TGTGCCAGCAGCGTACCCGGGAAGCCCTACGAGCAGCACTTC.

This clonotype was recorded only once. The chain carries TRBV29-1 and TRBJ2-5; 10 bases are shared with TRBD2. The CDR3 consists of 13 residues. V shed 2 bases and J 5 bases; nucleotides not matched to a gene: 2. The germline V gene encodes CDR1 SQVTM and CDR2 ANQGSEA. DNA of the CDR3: TGCAGCGTTGAACTAGCGGGAGCGGAGACCCAGTACTTC. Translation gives CSVELAGAETQYF.

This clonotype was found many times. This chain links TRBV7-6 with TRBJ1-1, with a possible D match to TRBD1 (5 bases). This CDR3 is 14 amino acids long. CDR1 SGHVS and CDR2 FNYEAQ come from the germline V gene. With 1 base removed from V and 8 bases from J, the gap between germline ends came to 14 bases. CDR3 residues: CASSLGGFDKEAFF. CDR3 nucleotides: TGTGCCAGCAGCTTAGGGGGGTTCGACAAGGAAGCTTTCTTT.